This TCR beta chain was found in a study of neurological immune-mediated disorders. MiXCR, applied by TCRdb to the 5' RACE reads, yields one record per CDR3 protein. The table shows tens of thousands of distinct CDR3 sequences, with around 24% occurring only once. Sample time point: technical triplicate 2. V was pared by 0 bases and J by 7 bases, with 12 bases between. Germline V gene lookup returns CDR1 DFQATT and CDR2 SNEGSKA (reference sequence). This CDR3 has 14 amino acids. The origin of this receptor is a man in his 60s with HTLV-1-associated myelopathy (HAM/TSP). The genes are TRBV20-1 and TRBJ2-2, with a possible D match to TRBD2 (5 bases). Sequencing was done on a sample of PBMCs. The CDR3 DNA sequence: TGCAGTGCTAGAGAGGCTCTAGCCAGCGGGGAGCTGTTTTTT. Protein product: CSAREALASGELFF.